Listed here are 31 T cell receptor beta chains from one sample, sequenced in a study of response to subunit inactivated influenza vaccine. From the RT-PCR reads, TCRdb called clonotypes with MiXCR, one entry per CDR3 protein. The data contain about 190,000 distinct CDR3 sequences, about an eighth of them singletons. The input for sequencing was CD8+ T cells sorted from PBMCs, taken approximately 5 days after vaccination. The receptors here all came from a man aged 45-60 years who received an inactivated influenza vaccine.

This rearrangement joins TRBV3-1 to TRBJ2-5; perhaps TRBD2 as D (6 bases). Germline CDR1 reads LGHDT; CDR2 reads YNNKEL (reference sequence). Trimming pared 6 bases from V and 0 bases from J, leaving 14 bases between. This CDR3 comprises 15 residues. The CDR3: CASRMEGINQETQYF. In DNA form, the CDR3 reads TGTGCCAGCAGAATGGAGGGAATTAACCAAGAGACCCAGTACTTC.

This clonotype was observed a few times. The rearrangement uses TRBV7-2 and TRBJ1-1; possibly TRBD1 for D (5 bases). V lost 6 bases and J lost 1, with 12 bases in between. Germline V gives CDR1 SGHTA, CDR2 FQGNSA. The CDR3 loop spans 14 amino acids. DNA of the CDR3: TGTGCCAGCAGGCTGACAGCCCCGAACACTGAAGCTTTCTTT. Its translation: CASRLTAPNTEAFF.

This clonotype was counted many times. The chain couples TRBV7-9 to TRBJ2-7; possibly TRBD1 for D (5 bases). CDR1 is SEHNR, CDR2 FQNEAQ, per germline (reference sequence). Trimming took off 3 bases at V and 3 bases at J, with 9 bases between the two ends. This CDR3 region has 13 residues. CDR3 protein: CASSFADSYEQYF. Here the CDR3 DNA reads TGTGCCAGCAGCTTTGCAGACAGCTACGAGCAGTACTTC.

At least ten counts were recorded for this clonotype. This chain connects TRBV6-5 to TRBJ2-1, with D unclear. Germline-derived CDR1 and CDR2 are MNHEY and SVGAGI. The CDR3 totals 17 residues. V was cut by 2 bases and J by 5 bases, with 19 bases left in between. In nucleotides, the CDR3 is TGTGCCAGCAGTTACCCATACAGCAGGAGACCCCACAATGAGCAGTTCTTC. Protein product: CASSYPYSRRPHNEQFF.

The CDR3 DNA reads TGTGCCAGCAGTTACGCGACACGACTGGGGTATGGCTACACCTTC. Translating gives CASSYATRLGYGYTF. The J gene is TRBJ1-2, the V gene TRBV6-2 or TRBV6-3; D not certain. Per germline, CDR1 MNHEY and CDR2 SVGEGT. CDR3 length: 15 residues. Trimming took 2 bases from V and 5 from J, leaving 15 bases between them.

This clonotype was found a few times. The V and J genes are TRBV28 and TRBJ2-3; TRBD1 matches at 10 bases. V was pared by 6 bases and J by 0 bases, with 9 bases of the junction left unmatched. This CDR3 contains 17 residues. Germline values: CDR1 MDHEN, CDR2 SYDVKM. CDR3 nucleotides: TGTGCCAGCAGGGACAGGGGGGAAACTTCTAGCACAGATACGCAGTATTTT. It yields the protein CASRDRGETSSTDTQYF.

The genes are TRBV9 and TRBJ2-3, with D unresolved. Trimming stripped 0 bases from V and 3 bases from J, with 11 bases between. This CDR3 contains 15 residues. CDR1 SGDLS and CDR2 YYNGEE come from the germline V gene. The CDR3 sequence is CASSVALIGTDTQYF. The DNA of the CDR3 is TGTGCCAGCAGCGTAGCGCTTATCGGGACAGATACGCAGTATTTT.

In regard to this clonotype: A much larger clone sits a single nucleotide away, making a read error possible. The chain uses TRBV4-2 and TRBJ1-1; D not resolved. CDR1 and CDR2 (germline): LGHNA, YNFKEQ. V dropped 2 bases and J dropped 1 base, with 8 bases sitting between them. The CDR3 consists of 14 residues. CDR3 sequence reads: CASSQSAANTEAFF. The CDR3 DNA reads TGTGCCAGCAGCCAATCAGCTGCGAACACTGAAGCTTTCTTT.

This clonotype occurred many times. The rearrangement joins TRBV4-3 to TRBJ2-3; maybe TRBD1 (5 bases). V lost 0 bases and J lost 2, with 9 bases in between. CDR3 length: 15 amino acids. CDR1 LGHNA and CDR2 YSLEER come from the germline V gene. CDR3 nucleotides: TGCGCCAGCAGCCAAGAGTCAGGGATCACAGATACGCAGTATTTT. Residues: CASSQESGITDTQYF.

The CDR3 protein is CASSDPGQGTYEQYF. Here the CDR3 DNA reads TGTGCCAGCAGTGACCCGGGACAGGGGACCTACGAGCAGTACTTC. The chain recombines TRBV28 with TRBJ2-7; TRBD1 matches 10 bases. The CDR3 is 15 residues long. The trim removed 5 bases at V and 2 bases at J, leaving 6 bases unmatched. Germline lookup yields CDR1 MDHEN and CDR2 SYDVKM.

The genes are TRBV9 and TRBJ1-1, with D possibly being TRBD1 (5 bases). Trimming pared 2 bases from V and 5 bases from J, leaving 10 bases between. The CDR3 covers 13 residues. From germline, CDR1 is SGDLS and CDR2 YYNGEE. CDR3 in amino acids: CASSVSGGTEAFF. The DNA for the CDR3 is TGTGCCAGCAGCGTCTCCGGGGGAACTGAAGCTTTCTTT.

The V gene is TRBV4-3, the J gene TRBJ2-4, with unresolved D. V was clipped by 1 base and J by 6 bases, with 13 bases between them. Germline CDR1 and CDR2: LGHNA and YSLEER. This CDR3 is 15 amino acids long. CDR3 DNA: TGCGCCAGCAGCCAAGGGTATGCCACCGTAAACATTCAGTACTTC. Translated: CASSQGYATVNIQYF.

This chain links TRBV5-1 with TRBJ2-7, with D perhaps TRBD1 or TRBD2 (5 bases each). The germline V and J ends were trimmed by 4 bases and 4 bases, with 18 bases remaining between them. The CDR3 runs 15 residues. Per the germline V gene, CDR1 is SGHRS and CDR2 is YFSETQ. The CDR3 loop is CASSTATRDRYEQYF. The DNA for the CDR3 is TGCGCCAGCAGCACCGCGACAAGGGACCGATACGAGCAGTACTTC.

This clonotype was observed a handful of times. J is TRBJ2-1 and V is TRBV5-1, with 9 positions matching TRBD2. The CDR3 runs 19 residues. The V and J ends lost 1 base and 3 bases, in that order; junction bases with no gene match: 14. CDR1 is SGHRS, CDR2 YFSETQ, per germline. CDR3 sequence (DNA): TGCGCCAGCAGCTTGACAGCGGGGGGAACCTCGGTGGGCTACAATGAGCAGTTCTTC. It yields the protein CASSLTAGGTSVGYNEQFF.

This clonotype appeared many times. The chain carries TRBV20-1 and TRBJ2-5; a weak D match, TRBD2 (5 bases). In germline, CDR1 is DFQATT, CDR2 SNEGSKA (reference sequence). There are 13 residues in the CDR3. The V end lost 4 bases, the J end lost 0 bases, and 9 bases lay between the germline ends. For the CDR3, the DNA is TGCAGTGCTATGGACTGGCACCAAGAGACCCAGTACTTC. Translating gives CSAMDWHQETQYF.

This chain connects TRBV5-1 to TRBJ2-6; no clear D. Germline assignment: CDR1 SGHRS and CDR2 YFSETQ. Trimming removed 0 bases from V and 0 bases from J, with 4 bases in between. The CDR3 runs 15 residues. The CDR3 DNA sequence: TGCGCCAGCAGCTTGGACGACTCTGGGGCCAACGTCCTGACTTTC. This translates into CASSLDDSGANVLTF. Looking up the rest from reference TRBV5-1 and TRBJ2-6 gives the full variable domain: KAGVTQTPRYLIKTRGQQVTLSCSPISGHRSVSWYQQTPGQGLQFLFEYFSETQRNKGNFPGRFSGRQFSNSRSEMNVSTLELGDSALYLCASSLDDSGANVLTFGAGSRLTVL.

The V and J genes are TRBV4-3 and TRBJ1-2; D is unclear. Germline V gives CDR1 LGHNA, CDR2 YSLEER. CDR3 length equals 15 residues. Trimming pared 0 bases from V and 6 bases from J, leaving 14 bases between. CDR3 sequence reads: CASSQDLTPRDGYTF. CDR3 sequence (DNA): TGCGCCAGCAGCCAAGATCTGACACCACGGGATGGCTACACCTTC.

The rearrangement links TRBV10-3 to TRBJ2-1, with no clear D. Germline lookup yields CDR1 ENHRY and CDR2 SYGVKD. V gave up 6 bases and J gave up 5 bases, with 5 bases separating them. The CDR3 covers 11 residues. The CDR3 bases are TGTGCCATCAGCGAGAACAATGAGCAGTTCTTC. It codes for CAISENNEQFF.

For the CDR3, the DNA is TGTGCCACCTTTACGCGGGAGTATGGCTACACCTTC. Translating gives CATFTREYGYTF. The chain couples TRBV10-3 to TRBJ1-2, with D unclear. Germline V gene data show CDR1 as ENHRY and CDR2 as SYGVKD. V lost 10 bases, J lost 5 bases, and 14 bases lay in between. The length of the CDR3 is 12 residues.

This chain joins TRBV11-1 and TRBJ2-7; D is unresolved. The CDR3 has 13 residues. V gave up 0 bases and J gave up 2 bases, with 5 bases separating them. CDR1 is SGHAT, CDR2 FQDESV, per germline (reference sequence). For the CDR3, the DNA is TGTGCCAGCAGCTTAGCGAGGACCTACGAGCAGTACTTC. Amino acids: CASSLARTYEQYF.

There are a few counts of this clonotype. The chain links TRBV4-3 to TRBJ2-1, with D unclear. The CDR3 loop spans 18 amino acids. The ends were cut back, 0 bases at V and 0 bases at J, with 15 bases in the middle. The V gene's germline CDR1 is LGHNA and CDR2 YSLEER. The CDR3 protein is CASSQDSLTSSSYNEQFF. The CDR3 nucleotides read TGCGCCAGCAGCCAAGATTCCCTCACATCGAGCTCCTACAATGAGCAGTTCTTC.

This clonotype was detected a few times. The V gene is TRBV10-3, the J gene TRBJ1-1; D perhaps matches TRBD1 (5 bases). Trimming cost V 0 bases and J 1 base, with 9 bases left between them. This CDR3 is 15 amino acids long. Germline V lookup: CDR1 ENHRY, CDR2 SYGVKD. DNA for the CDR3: TGTGCCATCAGTGAGTCTCCAGGGACGAACACTGAAGCTTTCTTT. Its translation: CAISESPGTNTEAFF.

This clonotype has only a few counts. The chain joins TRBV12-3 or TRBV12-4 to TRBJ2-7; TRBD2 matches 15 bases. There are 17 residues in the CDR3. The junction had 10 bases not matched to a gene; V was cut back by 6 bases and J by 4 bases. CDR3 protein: CASSLGLAGGLRYEQYF. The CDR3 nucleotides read TGTGCCAGCAGCCTGGGACTAGCGGGAGGCTTAAGGTACGAGCAGTACTTC.

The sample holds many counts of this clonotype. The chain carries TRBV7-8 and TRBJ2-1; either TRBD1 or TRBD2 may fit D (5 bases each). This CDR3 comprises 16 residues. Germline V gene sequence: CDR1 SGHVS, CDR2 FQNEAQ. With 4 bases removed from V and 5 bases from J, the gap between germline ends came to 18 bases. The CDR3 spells CASSSPTRGPDNEQFF. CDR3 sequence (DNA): TGTGCCAGCAGCTCACCCACCCGGGGACCCGACAATGAGCAGTTCTTC.

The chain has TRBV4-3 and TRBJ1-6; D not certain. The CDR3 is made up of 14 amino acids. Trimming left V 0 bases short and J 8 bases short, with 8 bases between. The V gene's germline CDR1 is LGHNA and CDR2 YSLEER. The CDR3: CASSQDFSYSPLHF. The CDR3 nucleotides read TGCGCCAGCAGCCAAGATTTTTCATATTCACCCCTCCACTTT.

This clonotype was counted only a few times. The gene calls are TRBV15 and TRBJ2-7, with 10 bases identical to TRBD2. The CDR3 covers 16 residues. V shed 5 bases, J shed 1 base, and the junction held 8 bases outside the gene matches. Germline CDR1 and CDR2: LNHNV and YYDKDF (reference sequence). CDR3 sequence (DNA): TGTGCCACCAGCCCCGCCGGGACTAGCGATTCCTACGAGCAGTACTTC. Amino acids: CATSPAGTSDSYEQYF.

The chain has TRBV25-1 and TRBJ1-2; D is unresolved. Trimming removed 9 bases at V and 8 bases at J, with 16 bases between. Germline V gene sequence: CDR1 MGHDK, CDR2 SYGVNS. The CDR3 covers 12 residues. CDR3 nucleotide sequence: TGTGCCAGGAGCTCCGGGCTCCTCGGCTACACCTTC. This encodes CARSSGLLGYTF.

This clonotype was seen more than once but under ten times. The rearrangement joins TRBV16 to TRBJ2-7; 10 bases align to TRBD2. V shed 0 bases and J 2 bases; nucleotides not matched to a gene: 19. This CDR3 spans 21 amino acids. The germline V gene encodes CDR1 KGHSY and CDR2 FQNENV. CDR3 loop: CASSQSLGGGIAGGPTYEQYF. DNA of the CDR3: TGTGCCAGCAGCCAATCATTAGGGGGCGGAATAGCGGGAGGACCAACCTACGAGCAGTACTTC.

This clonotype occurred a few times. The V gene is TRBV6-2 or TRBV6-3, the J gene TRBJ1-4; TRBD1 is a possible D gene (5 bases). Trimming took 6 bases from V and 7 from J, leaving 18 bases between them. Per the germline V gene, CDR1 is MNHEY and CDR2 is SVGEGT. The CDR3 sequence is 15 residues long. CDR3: CASSPNPYGGEKLFF. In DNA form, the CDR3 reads TGTGCCAGCAGCCCGAATCCGTATGGGGGTGAAAAACTGTTTTTT.

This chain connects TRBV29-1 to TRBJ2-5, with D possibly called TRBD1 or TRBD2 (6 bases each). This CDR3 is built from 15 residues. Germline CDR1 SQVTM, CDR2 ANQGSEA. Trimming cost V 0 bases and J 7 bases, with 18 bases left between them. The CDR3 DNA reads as TGCAGCGTTGAAGATCTTTGGGGGGCAGAAGTGACCCAGTACTTC. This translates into CSVEDLWGAEVTQYF. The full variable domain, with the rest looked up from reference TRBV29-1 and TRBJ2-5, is SAVISQKPSRDICQRGTSLTIQCQVDSQVTMMFWYRQQPGQSLTLIATANQGSEATYESGFVIDKFPISRPNLTFSTLTVSNMSPEDSSIYLCSVEDLWGAEVTQYFGPGTRLLVL.

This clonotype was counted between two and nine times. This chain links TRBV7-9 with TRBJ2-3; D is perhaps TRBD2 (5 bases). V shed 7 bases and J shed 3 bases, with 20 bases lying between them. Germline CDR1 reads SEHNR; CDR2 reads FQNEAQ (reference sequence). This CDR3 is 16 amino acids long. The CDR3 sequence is CASKLSGSGSTDTQYF. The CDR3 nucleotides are TGTGCCAGCAAACTCTCGGGGAGCGGTAGTACAGATACGCAGTATTTT.